These T cell receptor beta chains were read from a single sample in a study of human T cells and chemical hapten exposure. TCRdb analysed the RACE reads with MiXCR anew, one entry per CDR3 protein. Counted here are 65,000 to 95,000 distinct CDR3 sequences, about 6.3% occurring once; the ten biggest clones make up 1.3%. The sequenced sample was whole blood, obtained in connection with sensitization to the hapten diphenylcyclopropenone (DPC). The receptors shown here come from a woman aged 30 to 39 with alopecia areata. Some clones in this sample may be carry-over from other donors' samples. CDR3s include the opening cysteine and the closing phenylalanine or tryptophan. A D gene is named only where the DNA matches it firmly. Size is stated for part of the rows, as once, few or many counts, or as a class when the clone is expanded.

cdr3_nt: TGTGCCAGCAGCTTGCAGGGTTTTAATGAAAAACTGTTTTTT
cdr3_aa: CASSLQGFNEKLFF
j_call: TRBJ1-4
v_call: TRBV7-8
clone_size: many
d_call: .

cdr3_nt: TGCAGCGGTAGGACGGGCAATGAAAAACTGTTTTTT
cdr3_aa: CSGRTGNEKLFF
j_call: TRBJ1-4
v_call: TRBV29-1
clone_size: many
d_call: .

cdr3_nt: TGTGCCAGCAGCCCAGACAGGGAGAAAATTGCTGAAGCTTTCTTT
cdr3_aa: CASSPDREKIAEAFF
j_call: TRBJ1-1
v_call: TRBV7-2
clone_size: many
d_call: TRBD1

cdr3_nt: TGTGCCAGCAGCCAGATCACCCCTGGGCGATATGGCTACACCTTC
cdr3_aa: CASSQITPGRYGYTF
j_call: TRBJ1-2
v_call: TRBV14
clone_size: few
d_call: .

cdr3_nt: TGTGCCAGCAGTTATAATGACAGGGTGTGGGGCACTGAAGCTTTCTTT
cdr3_aa: CASSYNDRVWGTEAFF
j_call: TRBJ1-1
v_call: TRBV6-5
clone_size: .
d_call: TRBD1

cdr3_nt: TGTGCCATCAGGGGGGGGCCGGGCGCTGAAGCTTTCTTT
cdr3_aa: CAIRGGPGAEAFF
j_call: TRBJ1-1
v_call: TRBV10-3
clone_size: few
d_call: .

cdr3_nt: TGCGCCAGCAGCCGTCAGGGTTTCGGAGAGACCCAGTACTTC
cdr3_aa: CASSRQGFGETQYF
j_call: TRBJ2-5
v_call: TRBV5-1
clone_size: many
d_call: .

cdr3_nt: TGTGCCAGCAGTTACGGGGACAGGTACAATGAGCAGTTCTTC
cdr3_aa: CASSYGDRYNEQFF
j_call: TRBJ2-1
v_call: TRBV6-6
clone_size: many
d_call: TRBD1

cdr3_nt: TGCGCCAGCAGCTCGGGACAGGGGGTGAGCACCGGGGAGCTGTTTTTT
cdr3_aa: CASSSGQGVSTGELFF
j_call: TRBJ2-2
v_call: TRBV5-1
clone_size: many
d_call: TRBD1

cdr3_nt: TGTGCCAGCAGCCAAGATCTAGGACAGGGGGATTCACCCCTCCACTTT
cdr3_aa: CASSQDLGQGDSPLHF
j_call: TRBJ1-6
v_call: TRBV3-1
clone_size: many
d_call: TRBD1

cdr3_nt: TGTGCCAGCAGCTTAGGACTCAACAATGAGCAGTTCTTC
cdr3_aa: CASSLGLNNEQFF
j_call: TRBJ2-1
v_call: TRBV13
clone_size: many
d_call: .

cdr3_nt: TGTGCCAGTAGTATTCCCGGCAGGGGATATCAGCCCCAGCATTTT
cdr3_aa: CASSIPGRGYQPQHF
j_call: TRBJ1-5
v_call: TRBV19
clone_size: many
d_call: .

cdr3_nt: TGTGCCAGCAGTTCCCATATGGGACAGGGGAATGGCTACACCTTC
cdr3_aa: CASSSHMGQGNGYTF
j_call: TRBJ1-2
v_call: TRBV6-6
clone_size: few
d_call: TRBD1

cdr3_nt: TGTGCCAGCAGCCGGGGACAGTTGTTTGAGCCCCAGCATTTT
cdr3_aa: CASSRGQLFEPQHF
j_call: TRBJ1-5
v_call: TRBV12-3/TRBV12-4
clone_size: few
d_call: TRBD1

cdr3_nt: TGTGCCAGCAGCTTGGACCGGGGGGGCTCACAAGAGACCCAGTACTTC
cdr3_aa: CASSLDRGGSQETQYF
j_call: TRBJ2-5
v_call: TRBV7-9
clone_size: .
d_call: TRBD2

cdr3_nt: TGTGCCAGCAGTGATTTTGCGAGGGTCATCGCCGGGACCCAGTACTTC
cdr3_aa: CASSDFARVIAGTQYF
j_call: TRBJ2-5
v_call: TRBV2
clone_size: many
d_call: .

cdr3_nt: TGCAGTGCGATAACCCCGAAAACAGGGGCTGGCTACACCTTC
cdr3_aa: CSAITPKTGAGYTF
j_call: TRBJ1-2
v_call: TRBV20-1
clone_size: many
d_call: TRBD1

cdr3_nt: TGCGCCAGCAGCTTGGTTCCATCAACGGGCAATGAGCAGTTCTTC
cdr3_aa: CASSLVPSTGNEQFF
j_call: TRBJ2-1
v_call: TRBV5-1
clone_size: many
d_call: .

cdr3_nt: TGTGCCAGCAGTGACTCTGCTAGCGGGGGCACAGATACGCAGTATTTT
cdr3_aa: CASSDSASGGTDTQYF
j_call: TRBJ2-3
v_call: TRBV6-4
clone_size: few
d_call: TRBD2

cdr3_nt: TGTGCCAGCAGTGACAGGCATAGCAATCAGCCCCAGCATTTT
cdr3_aa: CASSDRHSNQPQHF
j_call: TRBJ1-5
v_call: TRBV6-1
clone_size: few
d_call: .

cdr3_nt: TGCAGTGCTAGTAAGGTGGGCTCGGACACTGAAGCTTTCTTT
cdr3_aa: CSASKVGSDTEAFF
j_call: TRBJ1-1
v_call: TRBV20-1
clone_size: many
d_call: .

cdr3_nt: TGTGCCAGCAGTGAGGGAGCGGAGACCCAGTACTTC
cdr3_aa: CASSEGAETQYF
j_call: TRBJ2-5
v_call: TRBV2
clone_size: many
d_call: .

cdr3_nt: TGTGCCAGCAGCTTTCACAATCTCCCCCCGGTAGACACCGGGGAGCTGTTTTTT
cdr3_aa: CASSFHNLPPVDTGELFF
j_call: TRBJ2-2
v_call: TRBV7-6
clone_size: many
d_call: .

cdr3_nt: TGTGCCTGGGCCGGATCTCCGGGGGGCGGGCAAGAGACCCAGTACTTC
cdr3_aa: CAWAGSPGGGQETQYF
j_call: TRBJ2-5
v_call: TRBV30
clone_size: many
d_call: .

cdr3_nt: TGCAGCGGGGGACAAGCCTACGAGCAGTACTTC
cdr3_aa: CSGGQAYEQYF
j_call: TRBJ2-7
v_call: TRBV29-1
clone_size: many
d_call: .

cdr3_nt: TGCGCCAGCAGCTTGCCGCAAGAGACCCAGTACTTC
cdr3_aa: CASSLPQETQYF
j_call: TRBJ2-5
v_call: TRBV5-1
clone_size: many
d_call: .

cdr3_nt: TGTGCCAGCAGTTTCCGGGACCGCCAAGAGACCCAGTACTTC
cdr3_aa: CASSFRDRQETQYF
j_call: TRBJ2-5
v_call: TRBV6-2/TRBV6-3
clone_size: many
d_call: .

cdr3_nt: TGTGCCAGCAGTGGACCGGGACCGAGCTCCTATAATTCACCCCTCCACTTT
cdr3_aa: CASSGPGPSSYNSPLHF
j_call: TRBJ1-6
v_call: TRBV6-5
clone_size: few
d_call: .

cdr3_nt: TGTGCCAGCAGCTCAGGGGAGTGGGAAGCTTTCTTT
cdr3_aa: CASSSGEWEAFF
j_call: TRBJ1-1
v_call: TRBV5-5
clone_size: .
d_call: .

cdr3_nt: TGTGCCAGCAGCGGCGGTCCATACGAGCAGTACTTC
cdr3_aa: CASSGGPYEQYF
j_call: TRBJ2-7
v_call: TRBV3-1
clone_size: few
d_call: .

cdr3_nt: TGTGCCAGCAGTTTGCCTGCAAACTCTGGGGCCAACGTCCTGACTTTC
cdr3_aa: CASSLPANSGANVLTF
j_call: TRBJ2-6
v_call: TRBV12-3/TRBV12-4
clone_size: .
d_call: .

cdr3_nt: TGTGCCAGCAGCTCCCTTGGGGATGAGCAGTTCTTC
cdr3_aa: CASSSLGDEQFF
j_call: TRBJ2-1
v_call: TRBV7-9
clone_size: many
d_call: .

cdr3_nt: TGTGCCAGCAGGGGGGAAGGGAAACTGTTTTTT
cdr3_aa: CASRGEGKLFF
j_call: TRBJ1-4
v_call: TRBV2
clone_size: many
d_call: .

cdr3_nt: TGTGCCAGCAGCCCCGAGACAGCAACCTATGGCTACACCTTC
cdr3_aa: CASSPETATYGYTF
j_call: TRBJ1-2
v_call: TRBV14
clone_size: .
d_call: .

cdr3_nt: TGCGCCAGCAGTCAAACCCCTAGCGGGGATTACAATGAGCAGTTCTTC
cdr3_aa: CASSQTPSGDYNEQFF
j_call: TRBJ2-1
v_call: TRBV23-1
clone_size: many
d_call: TRBD2

cdr3_nt: TGTGCCAGCAGCCTCCAGGACAGGCCCGAGCAGTACTTC
cdr3_aa: CASSLQDRPEQYF
j_call: TRBJ2-7
v_call: TRBV7-9
clone_size: many
d_call: TRBD1

cdr3_nt: TGTGCCAGCAGCCCTTCCGGGACAACAACCTACGAGCAGTACTTC
cdr3_aa: CASSPSGTTTYEQYF
j_call: TRBJ2-7
v_call: TRBV27
clone_size: few
d_call: .